This TCR beta chain was recorded in a study of blood T cell repertoires in COVID-19. On the study more broadly: Some COVID-19 samples were acute and others convalescent; all came from the United States, Italy and Spain.

Original processing methods: For nucleated cells, counts were estimated from reference gene primer amplification. Sequencing used immunoSEQ multiplex PCR; TCRdb keeps in-frame clones, though not all of them. V, J and clone size reflect that table, while D and trimming were determined from the DNA. This sample has about 150,000 clones, with 82% found just once. The germline V gene encodes CDR1 SQVTM and CDR2 ANQGSEA. J gave up 7 bases and V 4 bases, and 5 bases lay outside the gene matches. The CDR3 totals 14 residues. The V and J genes are TRBV29-1 and TRBJ2-1, with 12 bases aligning to TRBD1. This TCR came from a human donor with acute or convalescent COVID-19. The donor label of this sample is uncertain. Sequenced: peripheral blood. CDR3 region: CSVVGDRGRNEQFF. CDR3 DNA sequence: TGCAGCGTTGTAGGGGACAGGGGGCGGAATGAGCAGTTCTTC.